This T cell receptor (beta chain) was profiled in a study of beta chain features in type 1 diabetes. The CDR3 contains 14 residues. V was cut by 0 bases and J by 7 bases, with 15 bases left in between. Per germline, CDR1 SQVTM and CDR2 ANQGSEA. There was one heparinised blood draw per donor, averaging around 120 mL. Reverse transcription of all isolated RNA meant that expressed TCRB transcripts were sequenced. Clones were sequenced by immunoSEQ multiplex PCR, and TCRdb holds only the in-frame ones, with some missing. In the table there are roughly 250,000 clones, roughly 70% of which are singletons. General observations from the study: Naive, central memory and Treg TCRB repertoires appeared more alike in patients than in healthy donors. Lower insertion and higher deletion counts appeared at VDJ junctions in type 1 diabetes patients. Moderate yet significant TCRB CDR3 shortening was seen in Type 1 diabetes patients in all four CD4+ subsets.

With respect to this clone: Its antigen is unknown.

The sequence came from a man aged 30 to 45 in good health. Sequenced material: naive CD4+ T cells from blood. V and J are TRBV29-1 and TRBJ2-5; tentatively, D is TRBD2 (5 bases). CDR3 loop: CSVEERTGLRTQYF. CDR3 bases: TGCAGCGTTGAAGAAAGGACTGGTTTAAGGACCCAGTACTTC.